These T cell receptor beta chains were read from a single sample in a study of early T cells in non-severe SARS-CoV-2 infection. Each CDR3 protein gets one entry after TCRdb re-called the 5' RACE reads with MiXCR. The table includes roughly 100,000 distinct CDR3 sequences, 14% detected once. Sequencing was done on a sample of whole blood. Receptor source: an adult who was a healthcare worker with PCR-confirmed SARS-CoV-2 infection or an uninfected control (not recorded which). CDR3s include the opening cysteine and the closing phenylalanine or tryptophan. The D gene is left open where the match is weak. The size entry is marked missing in some rows and otherwise reads once, few, many or a size class.

TRBV12-5,TRBJ1-2,many,.,CASGSYYGYTF,TGTGCTAGTGGCTCCTACTATGGCTACACCTTC
TRBV29-1,TRBJ2-3,.,.,CSVEGRSSTDTQYF,TGCAGCGTTGAGGGTCGTTCTAGCACAGATACGCAGTATTTT
TRBV7-8,TRBJ2-1,few,TRBD2,CASSLVGTSAYNEQFF,TGTGCCAGCAGCTTAGTCGGGACTAGCGCTTACAATGAGCAGTTCTTC
TRBV28,TRBJ2-3,.,TRBD2,CATLWTSGGTDTQYF,TGTGCCACCCTTTGGACTAGCGGAGGTACAGATACGCAGTATTTT
TRBV5-1,TRBJ1-1,.,TRBD1,CASSPDRGIAFF,TGCGCCAGCAGCCCGGACAGGGGGATTGCTTTCTTT
TRBV29-1,TRBJ2-3,few,.,CSVLRRLTDTQYF,TGCAGCGTTTTAAGAAGACTCACAGATACGCAGTATTTT
TRBV7-2,TRBJ1-3,many,TRBD1,CASSKTHSAGTGGNTIYF,TGTGCCAGCAGCAAGACTCACTCCGCCGGGACAGGTGGAAACACCATATATTTT
TRBV6-5,TRBJ1-5,.,TRBD1,CASRLGQGGNQPQHF,TGTGCCAGCAGACTGGGACAGGGGGGCAATCAGCCCCAGCATTTT
TRBV6-2/TRBV6-3,TRBJ2-7,many,TRBD2,CASSPGTRMGEQYF,TGTGCCAGCAGTCCTGGGACTAGGATGGGGGAGCAGTACTTC
TRBV21-1,TRBJ1-2,few,.,CATLPGTGEGCYGYTF,TGTGCCACCCTTCCCGGGACAGGGGAGGGGTGCTATGGCTACACCTTC
TRBV18,TRBJ1-1,.,.,CASSPPGSGSANTEAFF,TGTGCCAGCTCACCACCAGGATCGGGCAGCGCGAACACTGAAGCTTTCTTT
TRBV7-9,TRBJ1-1,few,.,CASSLDAGRATEAFF,TGTGCCAGCAGCTTGGATGCGGGCAGGGCCACTGAAGCTTTCTTT
TRBV3-1,TRBJ2-1,.,TRBD2,CASSQRASGGAGEQFF,TGTGCCAGCAGCCAAAGGGCTAGCGGGGGGGCCGGAGAGCAGTTCTTC
TRBV7-9,TRBJ2-7,many,.,CASSLDGSYEQYF,TGTGCCAGCAGCTTGGACGGCTCCTACGAGCAGTACTTC
TRBV29-1,TRBJ2-7,.,.,CSAKAGSYEQYF,TGCAGCGCCAAGGCAGGGTCCTACGAGCAGTACTTC
TRBV20-1,TRBJ1-5,many,.,CSARSSVGNQPQHF,TGCAGTGCTAGGTCGAGTGTGGGCAATCAGCCCCAGCATTTT
TRBV29-1,TRBJ1-2,.,TRBD1,CSVERGTGRGYGYTF,TGCAGCGTTGAAAGGGGGACAGGGCGAGGCTATGGCTACACCTTC
TRBV28,TRBJ2-1,.,.,CASRLLSSYNEQFF,TGTGCCAGCAGGCTCCTGAGCTCCTACAATGAGCAGTTCTTC
TRBV9,TRBJ1-1,many,.,CASSLQRNTEAFF,TGTGCCAGCAGCCTCCAGCGGAACACTGAAGCTTTCTTT
TRBV3-1,TRBJ2-1,.,.,CASSQAAGEQFF,TGTGCCAGCAGCCAGGCGGCGGGTGAGCAGTTCTTC
TRBV4-1,TRBJ2-5,few,.,CASSQDGSETQYF,TGCGCCAGCAGCCAAGATGGGTCAGAGACCCAGTACTTC
TRBV29-1,TRBJ2-7,.,TRBD1,CSVGDRSYEQYF,TGCAGCGTTGGGGACAGGTCCTACGAGCAGTACTTC
TRBV15,TRBJ2-1,many,.,CATSRDGQLYNEQFF,TGTGCCACCAGCAGAGATGGGCAGTTGTACAATGAGCAGTTCTTC
TRBV6-5,TRBJ2-7,.,TRBD2,CASSYSPSGPYEQYF,TGTGCCAGCAGTTACTCGCCTAGCGGCCCCTACGAGCAGTACTTC
TRBV29-1,TRBJ2-3,.,.,CSVEESYNNPTDTQYF,TGCAGCGTTGAAGAGTCGTACAACAACCCCACAGATACGCAGTATTTT
TRBV4-2,TRBJ1-4,.,.,CASSSSLGANEKLFF,TGTGCCAGCAGCTCCTCCCTGGGGGCTAATGAAAAACTGTTTTTT